The 22 T cell receptor beta chains presented below share a single source sample, sequenced in a study of OX40 agonist ivuxolimab in advanced cancers. Sequencing was performed with immunoSEQ multiplex PCR; in TCRdb, only in-frame clones are kept and a portion is missing. The sample holds some 130,000 clones; around 93% are singletons and the top ten take approximately 1%. The sample was CD4+ or CD8+ T cells sorted from blood, taken in a trial of the OX40 agonist ivuxolimab. Every receptor here comes from an adult with an advanced solid tumor such as melanoma, head and neck, liver or kidney cancer.

The chain employs TRBV28 and TRBJ1-1, with 9 bases aligning to TRBD1. Trimming took 4 bases from V and 5 from J; bases not matched to a gene: 8. CDR3 length: 15 amino acids. Germline V gives CDR1 MDHEN, CDR2 SYDVKM. CDR3 residues: CASSSYGTGTTEAFF. The CDR3, as DNA: TGTGCCAGCAGTTCCTATGGGACAGGGACGACTGAAGCTTTCTTT.

The gene calls are TRBV7-2 and TRBJ2-3; 16 bases map to TRBD2. V lost 2 bases and J lost 4; bases outside the gene matches: 9. From germline, CDR1 is SGHTA and CDR2 FQGNSA. This CDR3 contains 19 residues. The DNA of the CDR3 is TGTGCCAGCAGCTTAAGGGGACTAGCGGGGGGGACAAGGGCAGATACGCAGTATTTT. Its translation is CASSLRGLAGGTRADTQYF.

The V call is TRBV5-1, the J call TRBJ2-5, with D possibly matching TRBD2 (5 bases). The length of the CDR3 is 14 residues. Trimming took off 4 bases at V and 1 base at J, with 11 bases between the two ends. Per the germline V gene, CDR1 is SGHRS and CDR2 is YFSETQ. CDR3 sequence: CASSLNSAQETQYF. Here the CDR3 DNA reads TGCGCCAGCAGCCTCAATAGCGCCCAAGAGACCCAGTACTTC.

This sequence joins TRBV6-5 and TRBJ1-2; perhaps TRBD1 as D (5 bases). Trimming removed 6 bases at V and 8 bases at J, with 10 bases between. There are 11 residues in the CDR3. Germline lookup yields CDR1 MNHEY and CDR2 SVGAGI. The DNA of the CDR3 is TGTGCCAGCAGGCGAGGGGAGGGCTACACCTTC. Its protein product is CASRRGEGYTF.

This chain links TRBV7-3 with TRBJ2-1; TRBD2 agrees at 9 bases. From germline, CDR1 is SGHTA and CDR2 FQGTGA. The CDR3 spans 15 residues. V was pared by 1 base and J by 9 bases, with 7 bases of the junction left unmatched. CDR3 in DNA: TGTGCCAGCAGCTTAAGGGGCGGGAGGGCCGGTGAGCAGTTCTTC. Translation: CASSLRGGRAGEQFF.

V usage is TRBV11-2 and J usage is TRBJ2-7; D may be TRBD1 (6 bases). Per the germline V gene, CDR1 is SGHAT and CDR2 is FQNNGV. This CDR3 contains 18 residues. V was trimmed by 4 bases and J by 1 base, leaving 23 bases between them. CDR3 nucleotide sequence: TGTGCCAGCAGCTCTGGTCTGGGGGCGCAAAAAGAATCCTACGAGCAGTACTTC. This gives the protein CASSSGLGAQKESYEQYF. Based on the CDR3 plus reference TRBV11-2 and TRBJ2-7, the full variable domain is EAGVAQSPRYKIIEKRQSVAFWCNPISGHATLYWYQQILGQGPKLLIQFQNNGVVDDSQLPKDRFSAERLKGVDSTLKIQPAKLEDSAVYLCASSSGLGAQKESYEQYFGPGTRLTVT.

This chain uses TRBV18 with TRBJ2-7; possible D gene TRBD2, 5 bases. From germline, CDR1 is KGHSH and CDR2 LQKENI. The CDR3 covers 13 residues. V lost 2 bases and J 3 bases, leaving 8 bases between the germline ends. This CDR3 is CASSPTGGYEQYF. Here the CDR3 DNA reads TGTGCCAGCTCACCAACTGGAGGCTACGAGCAGTACTTC. Full variable domain (remainder filled in from reference TRBV18 and TRBJ2-7): NAGVMQNPRHLVRRRGQEARLRCSPMKGHSHVYWYRQLPEEGLKFMVYLQKENIIDESGMPKERFSAEFPKEGPSILRIQQVVRGDSAAYFCASSPTGGYEQYFGPGTRLTVT.

The genes are TRBV19 and TRBJ1-5; no clear D. This CDR3 comprises 17 residues. Germline-derived CDR1 and CDR2 are LNHDA and SQIVND (reference sequence). Trimming removed 3 bases from V and 7 bases from J, with 22 bases in between. Here the CDR3 DNA reads TGTGCCAGTAGTATTCGGGAGAGGCGGCTTCATCGACAGCCCCAGCATTTT. It codes for CASSIRERRLHRQPQHF.

The V call is TRBV9, the J call TRBJ2-3; 7 positions agree with TRBD1. The junction had 9 bases not matched to a gene; V was cut back by 0 bases and J by 5 bases. This CDR3 is 16 amino acids long. CDR1 and CDR2 (germline): SGDLS, YYNGEE. The CDR3 here is CASSVGEGGLGDTQYF. The CDR3 DNA is TGTGCCAGCAGCGTAGGAGAAGGGGGCTTAGGAGATACGCAGTATTTT.

This clone was counted only a few times. This chain uses TRBV7-9 with TRBJ1-2; tentatively, D is TRBD1 (6 bases). The CDR3 totals 14 residues. CDR1 is SEHNR and CDR2 is FQNEAQ in the germline V gene (reference sequence). V was shortened by 6 bases and J by 0 bases, with 11 bases between the two germline ends. The CDR3 is CASRKDRANYGYTF. The CDR3 DNA sequence: TGTGCCAGCAGAAAGGACAGAGCTAACTATGGCTACACCTTC.

The genes are TRBV10-3 and TRBJ1-2; perhaps TRBD1 as D (6 bases). The CDR3 totals 14 residues. CDR1 ENHRY and CDR2 SYGVKD come from the germline V gene. Deletions cut 1 base from V and 7 bases from J, with 13 bases between. Here the CDR3 DNA reads TGTGCCATCAGTGAGTACCGGGACACTGGTGGCTACACCTTC. Translating gives CAISEYRDTGGYTF.

The gene calls are TRBV2 and TRBJ1-1; D gene uncertain. Germline CDR1 and CDR2: SNHLY and FYNNEI. This CDR3 contains 13 residues. The V and J ends lost 6 bases and 2 bases respectively, with 10 bases between them. Here the CDR3 reads CASRADQNTEAFF. The CDR3 region has the DNA TGTGCCAGCAGGGCGGACCAAAACACTGAAGCTTTCTTT.

The chain has TRBV20-1 and TRBJ2-7, with a weak D call TRBD2 (5 bases). Looked up from germline, CDR1 is DFQATT and CDR2 is SNEGSKA (reference sequence). V dropped 7 bases and J dropped 2 bases, with 6 bases sitting between them. The CDR3 consists of 10 residues. CDR3 protein: CSVGAYEQYF. The CDR3 DNA reads as TGCAGTGTCGGGGCCTACGAGCAGTACTTC.

The chain recombines TRBV6-5 with TRBJ1-5; D might be TRBD1 (6 bases). Germline lookup yields CDR1 MNHEY and CDR2 SVGAGI. The CDR3 has 14 residues. V lost 6 bases, J lost 6 bases, and 15 bases lay in between. DNA of the CDR3: TGTGCCAGCAGCCGCCGGCAGGGGCTTCAGCCCCAGCATTTT. It is translated as CASSRRQGLQPQHF.

V usage is TRBV5-1 and J usage is TRBJ2-2; 7 positions match TRBD1. V lost 5 bases to trimming and J lost 4 bases; unmatched junction nucleotides: 8. This CDR3 has 15 amino acids. Germline V gene sequence: CDR1 SGHRS, CDR2 YFSETQ. CDR3 protein: CASSSTQGVTGELFF. DNA for the CDR3: TGCGCCAGCAGTTCAACGCAGGGGGTCACCGGGGAGCTGTTTTTT.

The chain couples TRBV5-1 to TRBJ1-1; 7 nucleotides line up with TRBD1. Trimming removed 4 bases from V and 2 bases from J; junction bases left unmatched: 8. The CDR3 totals 15 residues. Per germline, CDR1 SGHRS and CDR2 YFSETQ. The CDR3 DNA sequence: TGCGCCAGCAGCCCCCCCAACAGGGGAAACACTGAAGCTTTCTTT. Its translation: CASSPPNRGNTEAFF.

The rearrangement joins TRBV9 to TRBJ1-1; 7 positions agree with TRBD1. The germline V gene encodes CDR1 SGDLS and CDR2 YYNGEE. The J segment lost 2 bases and the V segment lost 4 bases, leaving 11 bases of the junction unmatched. The length of the CDR3 is 16 residues. For the CDR3, the DNA is TGTGCCAGCAGCCCCCGTAGAGGGACAGCAAACACTGAAGCTTTCTTT. Protein product: CASSPRRGTANTEAFF.

The V gene is TRBV7-2, the J gene TRBJ2-1; TRBD2 is a possible D gene (6 bases). This CDR3 has 14 residues. CDR1 and CDR2 from the germline V gene are SGHTA and FQGNSA. V was shortened by 7 bases and J by 1 base, with 11 bases between the two germline ends. The CDR3 DNA reads TGTGCCAGCAAAGACGGGGGTTCCTACAATGAGCAGTTCTTC. This gives the protein CASKDGGSYNEQFF.

The chain couples TRBV28 to TRBJ2-3, with 12 bases fitting TRBD2. J was trimmed by 5 bases and V by 6 bases; bases with no gene match: 3. This CDR3 spans 14 amino acids. Germline CDR1 and CDR2: MDHEN and SYDVKM. CDR3 nucleotide sequence: TGTGCCAGCAGACTAGCGGGAGGAATAGATACGCAGTATTTT. It yields the protein CASRLAGGIDTQYF. Combining the CDR3 with reference TRBV28 and TRBJ2-3 gives the whole variable domain DVKVTQSSRYLVKRTGEKVFLECVQDMDHENMFWYRQDPGLGLRLIYFSYDVKMKEKGDIPEGYSVSREKKERFSLILESASTNQTSMYLCASRLAGGIDTQYFGPGTRLTVL.

The chain joins TRBV7-9 to TRBJ1-2; D perhaps matches TRBD1 (6 bases). This CDR3 has 14 amino acids. The ends were cut back, 5 bases at V and 4 bases at J, with 14 bases in the middle. Per the germline V gene, CDR1 is SEHNR and CDR2 is FQNEAQ (reference sequence). CDR3 DNA: TGTGCCAGCAGCCCCTTGGACAGTTCCTATGGCTACACCTTC. This sequence encodes CASSPLDSSYGYTF.

V is TRBV5-4 and J is TRBJ1-2; 9 nucleotides line up with TRBD1. V lost 0 bases and J lost 4; bases outside the gene matches: 4. The CDR3 has 15 amino acids. Germline V lookup: CDR1 SGHNT, CDR2 YYREEE (reference sequence). DNA for the CDR3: TGTGCCAGCAGCTTGGCTGGGACAGGGACCTATGGCTACACCTTC. It yields the protein CASSLAGTGTYGYTF.

The V and J genes are TRBV7-9 and TRBJ2-7, with 8 bases identical to TRBD1. The CDR3 consists of 16 residues. J lost 0 bases, V lost 3 bases, and 7 bases had no gene match. CDR1 is SEHNR, CDR2 FQNEAQ, per germline (reference sequence). The CDR3 DNA sequence: TGTGCCAGCAGCTTCATCCGGGACAGGAGCTCCTACGAGCAGTACTTC. Its protein product is CASSFIRDRSSYEQYF.